These 2 T cell receptor beta chains were sequenced from one sample in a study of blood T cell repertoires in COVID-19. Method: immunoSEQ multiplex PCR; TCRdb's copy keeps in-frame clones and lacks some. Here the sample spans about 280,000 clones, less than 85% being singletons. Sequenced material: PBMCs or T cells enriched from blood (not recorded which). These receptors were obtained from a woman aged 50 to 60 who had recovered from COVID-19.

The gene calls are TRBV7-9 and TRBJ2-3; 13 bases fit TRBD2. CDR1 is SEHNR, CDR2 FQNEAQ, per germline (reference sequence). V lost 5 bases, J lost 0 bases, and 5 bases stayed unmatched. CDR3 length: 17 amino acids. Here the CDR3 reads CASSPGLAGSSTDTQYF. CDR3 DNA sequence: TGTGCCAGCAGCCCGGGACTAGCGGGGTCTAGCACAGATACGCAGTATTTT.

There are many counts of this clone. The chain couples TRBV14 to TRBJ2-7, with D uncertain. This CDR3 has 11 amino acids. Trimming took 2 bases from V and 3 from J, leaving 2 bases between them. Germline V gene sequence: CDR1 SGHDN, CDR2 FVKESK. CDR3: CASSQLYEQYF. The CDR3 DNA sequence: TGTGCCAGCAGCCAACTCTACGAGCAGTACTTC.